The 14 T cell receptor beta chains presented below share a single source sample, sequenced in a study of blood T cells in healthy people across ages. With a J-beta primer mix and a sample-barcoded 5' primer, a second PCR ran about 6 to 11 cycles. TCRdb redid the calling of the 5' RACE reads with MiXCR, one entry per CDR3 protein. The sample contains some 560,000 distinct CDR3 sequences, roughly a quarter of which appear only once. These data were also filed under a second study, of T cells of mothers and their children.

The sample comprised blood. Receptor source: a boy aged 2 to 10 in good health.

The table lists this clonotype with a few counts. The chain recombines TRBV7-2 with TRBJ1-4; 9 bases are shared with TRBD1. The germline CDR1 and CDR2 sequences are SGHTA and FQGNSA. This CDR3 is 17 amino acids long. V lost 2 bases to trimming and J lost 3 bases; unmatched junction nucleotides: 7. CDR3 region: CASSLNRGQGANEKLFF. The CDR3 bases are TGTGCCAGCAGCTTAAACAGGGGGCAAGGAGCTAATGAAAAACTGTTTTTT.

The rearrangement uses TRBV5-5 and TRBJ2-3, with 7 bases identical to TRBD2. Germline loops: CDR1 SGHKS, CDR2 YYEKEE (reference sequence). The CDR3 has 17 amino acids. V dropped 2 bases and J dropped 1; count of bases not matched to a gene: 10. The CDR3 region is CASSFYVSGIRTDTQYF. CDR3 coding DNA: TGTGCCAGCAGCTTCTACGTCAGCGGGATCCGCACAGATACGCAGTATTTT. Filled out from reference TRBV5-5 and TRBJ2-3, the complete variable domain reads DAGVTQSPTHLIKTRGQQVTLRCSPISGHKSVSWYQQVLGQGPQFIFQYYEKEERGRGNFPDRFSARQFPNYSSELNVNALLLGDSALYLCASSFYVSGIRTDTQYFGPGTRLTVL.

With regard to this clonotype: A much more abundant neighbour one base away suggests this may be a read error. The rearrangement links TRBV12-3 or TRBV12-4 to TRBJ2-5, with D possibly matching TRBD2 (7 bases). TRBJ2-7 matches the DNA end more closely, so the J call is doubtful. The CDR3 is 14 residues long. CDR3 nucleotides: TGTGCCAGCGGCCTACAGGGAGGGGACTACGAGCAGTACTTC. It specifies CASGLQGGDYEQYF.

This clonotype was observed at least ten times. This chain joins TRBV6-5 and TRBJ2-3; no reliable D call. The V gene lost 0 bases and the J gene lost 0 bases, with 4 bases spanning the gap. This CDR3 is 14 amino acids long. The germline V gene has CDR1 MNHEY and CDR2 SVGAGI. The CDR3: CASSYSGSTDTQYF. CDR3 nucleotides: TGTGCCAGCAGTTACTCCGGAAGCACAGATACGCAGTATTTT.

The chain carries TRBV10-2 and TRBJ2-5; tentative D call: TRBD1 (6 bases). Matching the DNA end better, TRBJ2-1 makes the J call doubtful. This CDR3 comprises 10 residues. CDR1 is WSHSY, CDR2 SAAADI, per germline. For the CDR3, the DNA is TGCGCCAGCTTTGGGGGCACGCAGTTCTTC. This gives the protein CASFGGTQFF.

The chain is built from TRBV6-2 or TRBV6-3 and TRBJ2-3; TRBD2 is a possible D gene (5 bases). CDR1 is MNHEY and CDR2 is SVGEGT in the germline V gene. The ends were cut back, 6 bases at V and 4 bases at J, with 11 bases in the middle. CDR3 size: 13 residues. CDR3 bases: TGTGCCAGCAGAACCCTACTAGCAGATACGCAGTATTTT. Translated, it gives CASRTLLADTQYF.

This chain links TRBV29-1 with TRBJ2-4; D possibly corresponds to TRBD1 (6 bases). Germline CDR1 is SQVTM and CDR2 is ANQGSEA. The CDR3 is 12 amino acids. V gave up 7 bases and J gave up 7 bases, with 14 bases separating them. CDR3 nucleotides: TGCAGCGCCACAGGGTTAGCGAACATTCAGTACTTC. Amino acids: CSATGLANIQYF.

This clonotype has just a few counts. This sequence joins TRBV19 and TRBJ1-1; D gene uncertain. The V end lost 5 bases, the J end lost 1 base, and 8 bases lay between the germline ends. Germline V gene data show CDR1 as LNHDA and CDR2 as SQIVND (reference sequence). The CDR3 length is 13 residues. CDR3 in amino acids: CASSWQQNTEAFF. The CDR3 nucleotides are TGTGCCAGTAGTTGGCAGCAGAACACTGAAGCTTTCTTT.

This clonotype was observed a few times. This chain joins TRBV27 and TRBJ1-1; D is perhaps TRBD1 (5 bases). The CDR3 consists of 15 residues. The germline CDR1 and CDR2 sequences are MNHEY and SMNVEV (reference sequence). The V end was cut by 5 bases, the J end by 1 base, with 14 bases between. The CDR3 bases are TGTGCCAGCAGTATTCTCGGGACGGGGAACACTGAAGCTTTCTTT. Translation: CASSILGTGNTEAFF.

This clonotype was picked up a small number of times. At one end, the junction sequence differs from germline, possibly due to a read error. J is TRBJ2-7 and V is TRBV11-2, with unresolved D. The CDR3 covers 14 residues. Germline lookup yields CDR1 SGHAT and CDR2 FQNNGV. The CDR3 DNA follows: TGTGCCAGCAGCTTAGCCGCGGATTCCTACGAGCAGTATTTC. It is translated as CASSLAADSYEQYF. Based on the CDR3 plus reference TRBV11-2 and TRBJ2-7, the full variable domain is EAGVAQSPRYKIIEKRQSVAFWCNPISGHATLYWYQQILGQGPKLLIQFQNNGVVDDSQLPKDRFSAERLKGVDSTLKIQPAKLEDSAVYLCASSLAADSYEQYFGPGTRLTVT.

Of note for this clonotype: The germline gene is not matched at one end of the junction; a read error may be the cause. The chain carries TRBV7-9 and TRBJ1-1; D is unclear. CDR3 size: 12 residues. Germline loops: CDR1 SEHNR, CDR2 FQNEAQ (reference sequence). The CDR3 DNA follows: TGTTCCAGCAGCCTAATGAACACTGAAGCTTTCTTT. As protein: CSSSLMNTEAFF.

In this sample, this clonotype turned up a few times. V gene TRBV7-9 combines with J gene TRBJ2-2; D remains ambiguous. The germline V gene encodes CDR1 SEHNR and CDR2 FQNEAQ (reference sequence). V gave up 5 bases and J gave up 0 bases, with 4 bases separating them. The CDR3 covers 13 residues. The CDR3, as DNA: TGTGCCAGCAGCCGTCCGAACACCGGGGAGCTGTTTTTT. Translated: CASSRPNTGELFF.

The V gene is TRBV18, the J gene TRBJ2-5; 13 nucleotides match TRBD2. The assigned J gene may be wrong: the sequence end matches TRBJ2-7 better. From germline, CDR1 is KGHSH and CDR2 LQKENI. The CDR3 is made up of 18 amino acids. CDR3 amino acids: CASSPPGTSGVFTYEQYF. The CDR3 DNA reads TGTGCCAGCTCACCACCCGGGACTAGCGGGGTTTTTACCTACGAGCAGTACTTC.

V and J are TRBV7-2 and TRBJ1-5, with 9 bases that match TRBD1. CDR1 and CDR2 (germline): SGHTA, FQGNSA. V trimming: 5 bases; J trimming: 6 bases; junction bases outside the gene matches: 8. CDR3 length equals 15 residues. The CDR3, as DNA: TGTGCCAGCAGCGACGGGACAGGGTCAGCTCAGCCCCAGCATTTT. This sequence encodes CASSDGTGSAQPQHF. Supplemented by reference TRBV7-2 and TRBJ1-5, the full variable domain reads GAGVSQSPSNKVTEKGKDVELRCDPISGHTALYWYRQSLGQGLEFLIYFQGNSAPDKSGLPSDRFSAERTGGSVSTLTIQRTQQEDSAVYLCASSDGTGSAQPQHFGDGTRLSIL.